A selection of T cell receptor beta chains follows, all from one sample in a study of glioma-infiltrating T cells after dendritic cell vaccination. The method was immunoSEQ multiplex PCR; TCRdb's version includes in-frame clones alone and lacks a portion of them. The data contain 55,000 to 75,000 clones, 80% to 85% of them seen just once; the ten biggest clones take up around 8%. The source was blood, collected before dendritic cell vaccination. Receptors originate from a human donor with glioblastoma. Both conserved end residues are part of each CDR3. Fields, in order: D gene, clone size, J gene, V gene, CDR3 DNA, CDR3 protein. The D gene is left open where the match is weak. Clone sizes are given selectively: once, few, many, or a class where the clone is expanded.

d_gene: TRBD1; abundance: once; j_gene: TRBJ1-1; v_gene: TRBV29-1; CDR3nt: TGCAGCGTTTCTACAGGGGGAGGCACTGAAGCTTTCTTT; CDR3aa: CSVSTGGGTEAFF
d_gene: TRBD1; abundance: -; j_gene: TRBJ1-1; v_gene: TRBV14; CDR3nt: TGTGCCAGCAGCCACAGGGGGCGAAACACTGAAGCTTTCTTT; CDR3aa: CASSHRGRNTEAFF
d_gene: -; abundance: -; j_gene: TRBJ2-3; v_gene: TRBV5-1; CDR3nt: TGCGCCAGCAGCCTAAAGACTAGTTCGCAAGATACGCAGTATTTT; CDR3aa: CASSLKTSSQDTQYF
d_gene: TRBD1; abundance: -; j_gene: TRBJ1-1; v_gene: TRBV7-9; CDR3nt: TGTGCCAGCAGCTCCGGACAGGGCGGGAACACTGAAGCTTTCTTT; CDR3aa: CASSSGQGGNTEAFF
d_gene: TRBD1; abundance: -; j_gene: TRBJ1-1; v_gene: TRBV27; CDR3nt: TGTGCCAGCAGTGACCCGGGACAGGGTACTGAAGCTTTCTTT; CDR3aa: CASSDPGQGTEAFF
d_gene: TRBD2; abundance: -; j_gene: TRBJ2-7; v_gene: TRBV7-3; CDR3nt: TGTGCCAGCAGCCCGACTAGCGGGGACGAGCAGTACTTC; CDR3aa: CASSPTSGDEQYF
d_gene: -; abundance: once; j_gene: TRBJ2-4; v_gene: TRBV5-4; CDR3nt: TGTGCCAGCAGCTCGGGCCTAGTTGGGGGCGGCGCAAACATTCAGTACTTC; CDR3aa: CASSSGLVGGGANIQYF
d_gene: TRBD1; abundance: -; j_gene: TRBJ1-1; v_gene: TRBV2; CDR3nt: TGTGCCAGCAGGACAGGGGGCTCCTACACTGAAGCTTTCTTT; CDR3aa: CASRTGGSYTEAFF
d_gene: TRBD1; abundance: -; j_gene: TRBJ2-1; v_gene: TRBV5-8; CDR3nt: TGTGCCAGCAGTAATCCCAGGACAGGATACAATGAGCAGTTCTTC; CDR3aa: CASSNPRTGYNEQFF
d_gene: TRBD1; abundance: -; j_gene: TRBJ2-6; v_gene: TRBV19; CDR3nt: TGTGCCAGTAGTATAGATTTTCAGGGGGTGGACAACTACCTCTTTTCTGGGGCCAACGTCCTGACTTTC; CDR3aa: CASSIDFQGVDNYLFSGANVLTF
d_gene: -; abundance: -; j_gene: TRBJ1-1; v_gene: TRBV20-1; CDR3nt: TGCAGCGGACAGATGAACACTGAAGCTTTCTTT; CDR3aa: CSGQMNTEAFF
d_gene: -; abundance: -; j_gene: TRBJ2-2; v_gene: TRBV5-1; CDR3nt: TGCGCCAGCAGCTCCGATGGACAGTCCGCCGGGGAGCTGTTTTTT; CDR3aa: CASSSDGQSAGELFF
d_gene: -; abundance: -; j_gene: TRBJ2-2; v_gene: TRBV4-3; CDR3nt: TGCGCCAGCAGCCAAGATCGGGGGTCCGGGGAGCTGTTTTTT; CDR3aa: CASSQDRGSGELFF
d_gene: TRBD2; abundance: -; j_gene: TRBJ2-2; v_gene: TRBV27; CDR3nt: TGTGCCAGCAGTTTATCGCCCAGCGGGGGGGCTGCCGGGGAGCTGTTTTTT; CDR3aa: CASSLSPSGGAAGELFF
d_gene: -; abundance: -; j_gene: TRBJ2-2; v_gene: TRBV7-3; CDR3nt: TGTGCCAGCGGCACGGGAAGACAGAACACCGGGGAGCTGTTTTTT; CDR3aa: CASGTGRQNTGELFF
d_gene: -; abundance: -; j_gene: TRBJ1-6; v_gene: TRBV6-1; CDR3nt: TGTGCCAGCAGTGGTTTGAAGGCAGGGACTCATTCACCCCTCCACTTT; CDR3aa: CASSGLKAGTHSPLHF
d_gene: TRBD2; abundance: -; j_gene: TRBJ2-7; v_gene: TRBV5-1; CDR3nt: TGCGCCAGCAGCTTGGAAAGCGGGGGAGGGGGGGAGCAGTACTTC; CDR3aa: CASSLESGGGGEQYF
d_gene: -; abundance: few; j_gene: TRBJ2-7; v_gene: TRBV19; CDR3nt: TGTGCCAGTAGTATGGGCCGGGGAACATACGAGCAGTACTTC; CDR3aa: CASSMGRGTYEQYF
d_gene: TRBD1; abundance: -; j_gene: TRBJ1-1; v_gene: TRBV19; CDR3nt: TGTGCCAGTAACCCGGACAGGGGGGGAACTGAAGCTTTCTTT; CDR3aa: CASNPDRGGTEAFF
d_gene: -; abundance: once; j_gene: TRBJ2-5; v_gene: TRBV7-9; CDR3nt: TGTGCCAGCAGCCCGAGACAGGTTGGGACCCAGTACTTC; CDR3aa: CASSPRQVGTQYF
d_gene: -; abundance: -; j_gene: TRBJ2-2; v_gene: TRBV9; CDR3nt: TGTGCCAGCAGCAACCAGATGACCGGGGAGCTGTTTTTT; CDR3aa: CASSNQMTGELFF
d_gene: -; abundance: -; j_gene: TRBJ2-3; v_gene: TRBV30; CDR3nt: TGTGCCTGGAGCTCGACTGCCACAGATACGCAGTATTTT; CDR3aa: CAWSSTATDTQYF
d_gene: TRBD2; abundance: -; j_gene: TRBJ2-5; v_gene: TRBV5-4; CDR3nt: TGTGCCAGCAGCTTGGGTCTAAGCGGGGAAGAGACCCAGTACTTC; CDR3aa: CASSLGLSGEETQYF
d_gene: TRBD1; abundance: -; j_gene: TRBJ2-5; v_gene: TRBV7-3; CDR3nt: TGTGCCAGCAGCTCATACCCGGGACAGGGGCTCCAAGAGACCCAGTACTTC; CDR3aa: CASSSYPGQGLQETQYF
d_gene: TRBD1; abundance: few; j_gene: TRBJ1-2; v_gene: TRBV7-2; CDR3nt: TGTGCCAGCAGCCCCAGAGAGACAGGGGCTGTTGGCTACACCTTC; CDR3aa: CASSPRETGAVGYTF
d_gene: -; abundance: -; j_gene: TRBJ1-2; v_gene: TRBV5-1; CDR3nt: TGCGCCAGCAGCTTGGATGGGCAGGGCTACTATGGCTACACCTTC; CDR3aa: CASSLDGQGYYGYTF
d_gene: TRBD1; abundance: -; j_gene: TRBJ1-4; v_gene: TRBV5-1; CDR3nt: TGCGCCAGCAGCTTAACAGGGGACGAAAAACTGTTTTTT; CDR3aa: CASSLTGDEKLFF
d_gene: TRBD2; abundance: -; j_gene: TRBJ2-2; v_gene: TRBV29-1; CDR3nt: TGCAGCGTCCACGCCGGGGAAGGGGAGGGCGGCACCGGGGAGCTGTTTTTT; CDR3aa: CSVHAGEGEGGTGELFF
d_gene: -; abundance: -; j_gene: TRBJ1-1; v_gene: TRBV4-3; CDR3nt: TGCGCCAGCAGGGGAGATAACACTGAAGCTTTCTTT; CDR3aa: CASRGDNTEAFF
d_gene: -; abundance: -; j_gene: TRBJ2-2; v_gene: TRBV2; CDR3nt: TGTGCCAGCAGTGATCGGGGGTCCGGGGAGCTGTTTTTT; CDR3aa: CASSDRGSGELFF
d_gene: TRBD1; abundance: -; j_gene: TRBJ2-1; v_gene: TRBV27; CDR3nt: TGTGCCAGCAGTTTCGGGACAGGGGGCTATGAGCAGTTCTTC; CDR3aa: CASSFGTGGYEQFF
d_gene: TRBD2; abundance: -; j_gene: TRBJ2-1; v_gene: TRBV25-1; CDR3nt: TGTGCCAGCAGTTATAGCGGGGGCAGCCTCAATGAGCAGTTCTTC; CDR3aa: CASSYSGGSLNEQFF
d_gene: TRBD1; abundance: once; j_gene: TRBJ1-5; v_gene: TRBV6-1; CDR3nt: TGTGCCAGCAGTGGCCTAATACCAGGGGGTCAGCCCCAGCATTTT; CDR3aa: CASSGLIPGGQPQHF
d_gene: -; abundance: once; j_gene: TRBJ1-2; v_gene: TRBV7-3; CDR3nt: TGTGCCAGCAGCTTAGAACCCCACAGGGCGGATGGCTACACCTTC; CDR3aa: CASSLEPHRADGYTF
d_gene: -; abundance: -; j_gene: TRBJ2-3; v_gene: TRBV5-4; CDR3nt: TGTGCCAGCAGCTCCCGCCAGGGAGGAGGAGATACGCAGTATTTT; CDR3aa: CASSSRQGGGDTQYF
d_gene: -; abundance: -; j_gene: TRBJ2-5; v_gene: TRBV7-2; CDR3nt: TGTGCCAGCAGCTTAGAGGCGGGTGGGGTCGAGACCCAGTACTTC; CDR3aa: CASSLEAGGVETQYF
d_gene: -; abundance: -; j_gene: TRBJ1-2; v_gene: TRBV7-8; CDR3nt: TGTGCCAGCAGCTCGTCCCATGATACAGAGTATCTATCTGGCTACACCTTC; CDR3aa: CASSSSHDTEYLSGYTF
d_gene: TRBD1; abundance: -; j_gene: TRBJ2-1; v_gene: TRBV2; CDR3nt: TGTGCCAGCACCAAATTAGGGGGCAGCTCCTACAATGAGCAGTTCTTC; CDR3aa: CASTKLGGSSYNEQFF
d_gene: -; abundance: -; j_gene: TRBJ1-2; v_gene: TRBV27; CDR3nt: TGTGCCAGCAGTCCTCTGGAGCCTAACTATGGCTACACCTTC; CDR3aa: CASSPLEPNYGYTF
d_gene: TRBD1; abundance: few; j_gene: TRBJ2-5; v_gene: TRBV4-3; CDR3nt: TGCGCCAGCAGCCAAGAAGGGGGCAGCCCTCAAGAGACCCAGTACTTC; CDR3aa: CASSQEGGSPQETQYF
d_gene: TRBD1; abundance: -; j_gene: TRBJ2-1; v_gene: TRBV30; CDR3nt: TGTGCCTGGAGCGGCCGGGGACAGCCTCCATACAATGAGCAGTTCTTC; CDR3aa: CAWSGRGQPPYNEQFF
d_gene: TRBD2; abundance: -; j_gene: TRBJ2-7; v_gene: TRBV19; CDR3nt: TGTGCCAGTAGTATTGCTAGCGGGCCAACTTACGAGCAGTACTTC; CDR3aa: CASSIASGPTYEQYF
d_gene: TRBD1; abundance: -; j_gene: TRBJ2-7; v_gene: TRBV18; CDR3nt: TGTGCCAGCTCACAAGGACAGGGGGCGAGTGGCGACGAGCAGTACTTC; CDR3aa: CASSQGQGASGDEQYF
d_gene: -; abundance: -; j_gene: TRBJ2-2; v_gene: TRBV7-9; CDR3nt: TGTGCCAGCAGCCTCACCGGGAGCACCGGGGAGCTGTTTTTT; CDR3aa: CASSLTGSTGELFF
d_gene: TRBD1; abundance: few; j_gene: TRBJ1-6; v_gene: TRBV30; CDR3nt: TGTGCCTGGAGTGTAAAAGGGGGCGAAGGCCTCTCACCCCTCCACTTT; CDR3aa: CAWSVKGGEGLSPLHF
d_gene: TRBD1; abundance: -; j_gene: TRBJ1-6; v_gene: TRBV6-5; CDR3nt: TGTGCCAGCAGGACGACAGGGCACAATTCACCCCTCCACTTT; CDR3aa: CASRTTGHNSPLHF
d_gene: -; abundance: -; j_gene: TRBJ2-3; v_gene: TRBV9; CDR3nt: TGTGCCAGCAGCCCTATAGCGGTAAACACAGATACGCAGTATTTT; CDR3aa: CASSPIAVNTDTQYF
d_gene: -; abundance: -; j_gene: TRBJ1-3; v_gene: TRBV5-1; CDR3nt: TGCGCCAGCAGCTTGGAGAGGGCCTTCTCTGGAAACACCATATATTTT; CDR3aa: CASSLERAFSGNTIYF
d_gene: TRBD1; abundance: -; j_gene: TRBJ1-1; v_gene: TRBV7-9; CDR3nt: TGTGCCAGCAGCTCCCCTGGACAGGGGAGGGCTGAAGCTTTCTTT; CDR3aa: CASSSPGQGRAEAFF